This entry lists 22 T cell receptor beta chains sequenced from one sample in a study of molecular identifiers for immune sequencing clone quantification. TCRdb independently ran MiXCR on the PCR reads; one entry per CDR3 protein. Among just under 650,000 distinct CDR3 sequences listed, around 20% were seen once. The sequenced sample was naive CD8+ T cells from blood, with Jurkat cell RNA spiked in. Subset of the sample: FACS-sorted CD8+CD4-CCR7+CD45RA+ naive T cells. These receptors originate from a human donor in good health. Some libraries in this study had Jurkat cell RNA spiked in.

The V gene is TRBV9, the J gene TRBJ1-1; a possible D gene is TRBD1 (5 bases). Per the germline V gene, CDR1 is SGDLS and CDR2 is YYNGEE. Trimming shortened V by 0 bases and J by 3 bases, and 6 bases separated the two germline ends. This CDR3 is built from 13 residues. CDR3 loop: CASSVEGHTEAFF. The CDR3 DNA follows: TGTGCCAGCAGCGTAGAGGGACACACTGAAGCTTTCTTT.

The gene calls are TRBV4-1 and TRBJ2-1, with D possibly matching TRBD2 (5 bases). There are 14 residues in the CDR3. Germline-derived CDR1 and CDR2 are MGHRA and YSYEKL. V shed 4 bases and J shed 5 bases, with 12 bases lying between them. Here the CDR3 reads CASSPTAADNEQFF. CDR3 bases: TGCGCCAGCAGCCCAACAGCGGCAGACAATGAGCAGTTCTTC.

Notes on this clonotype: A much larger clone lies one base from this, so it may be a read error. This sequence joins TRBV5-1 and TRBJ2-7, with 8 bases that match TRBD1. Germline V gene lookup returns CDR1 SGHRS and CDR2 YFSETQ. CDR3 length equals 16 residues. CDR3 bases: TGCGCCAGCAGCTTTCAAAAGGGACAGGTCACCTACGGGCAGTACTTC. Encoded protein: CASSFQKGQVTYGQYF.

With respect to this clonotype: A much bigger clone sits one base away, suggesting this may be a read error. This sequence joins TRBV7-6 and TRBJ2-7; TRBD2 aligns across 11 bases. The CDR3 is 15 residues long. Germline lookup yields CDR1 SGHVS and CDR2 FNYEAQ. For the CDR3, the DNA is TGTGTCAGCAGCATTAGCGGGGGGGCTTACGACGAGCAGTACTTC. Translated: CVSSISGGAYDEQYF.

This clonotype was found many times. The V gene is TRBV5-5, the J gene TRBJ2-3; TRBD1 matches 7 bases. The junction had 1 base not matched to a gene; V was cut back by 3 bases and J by 0 bases. The CDR3 runs 14 residues. Germline CDR1 SGHKS, CDR2 YYEKEE (reference sequence). The CDR3 DNA sequence: TGTGCCAGCAGCTGGGACAGTAGCACAGATACGCAGTATTTT. This gives the protein CASSWDSSTDTQYF.

The V gene is TRBV12-3 or TRBV12-4, the J gene TRBJ1-4, with D tentatively TRBD1 (5 bases). The CDR3 runs to 15 residues. Deletions cut 3 bases from V and 8 bases from J, with 16 bases between. This CDR3 reads CASSLVGPRGEKLFF. As DNA, the CDR3 is TGTGCCAGCAGTTTGGTGGGACCCCGGGGAGAAAAACTGTTTTTT.

Concerning this clonotype: A much larger clone sits a single nucleotide away, making a read error possible. This sequence joins TRBV6-2 or TRBV6-3 and TRBJ1-1, with D hard to call. Deletions cut 5 bases from V and 6 bases from J, with 16 bases between. Germline lookup yields CDR1 MNHEY and CDR2 SVGEGT. This CDR3 comprises 14 residues. In nucleotides, the CDR3 is TGTGCCAGCAGTCATCGCAGCTTTTACTCTGAAGCTTTCTTT. Encoded protein: CASSHRSFYSEAFF.

A remark on this clonotype: Since a much larger clone is just one base distant, this may be a read error. The rearrangement links TRBV7-6 to TRBJ2-5; maybe TRBD2 (5 bases). This CDR3 has 19 residues. The ends were cut back, 1 base at V and 4 bases at J, with 25 bases in the middle. The V gene's germline CDR1 is SGHVS and CDR2 FNYEAQ. The CDR3 DNA reads as TGTGCCAGCAGCTTAGGTTTTTATCTTCAGGTTGGGGAGCCAGAGACCCAGTACTTC. It codes for CASSLGFYLQVGEPETQYF.

This clonotype was counted at least ten times. The chain is built from TRBV15 and TRBJ1-6; D perhaps matches TRBD1 (5 bases). This CDR3 is built from 15 residues. CDR1 is LNHNV and CDR2 is YYDKDF in the germline V gene (reference sequence). V lost 0 bases and J 9 bases, leaving 12 bases between the germline ends. The DNA for the CDR3 is TGTGCCACCAGCAGAGATAAGGGGAGCCTTTCACCCCTCCACTTT. As protein: CATSRDKGSLSPLHF.

The gene calls are TRBV19 and TRBJ1-5; a weak D match, TRBD1 (6 bases). Germline V gene sequence: CDR1 LNHDA, CDR2 SQIVND (reference sequence). The CDR3 has 15 residues. Deletions cut 3 bases from V and 6 bases from J, with 15 bases between. The chain's CDR3 is CASSITGGQGQPQHF. CDR3 DNA sequence: TGTGCCAGTAGTATCACTGGGGGGCAGGGTCAGCCCCAGCATTTT.

Notes on this clonotype: This sequence may be a read error, since a much larger clone differs from it by one base. This chain uses TRBV13 with TRBJ2-7; TRBD2 agrees at 7 bases. Unmatched junction bases numbered 6, after V lost 4 bases and J lost 0 bases. The germline CDR1 and CDR2 sequences are PRHDT and FYEKMQ (reference sequence). CDR3 length: 15 residues. In DNA form, the CDR3 reads TGTGCCAGCAGCTCGGGGAGGGCGAACTCCTACGAGCAGTACTTC. Translated, it gives CASSSGRANSYEQYF.

Ten or more counts support this clonotype. The gene calls are TRBV11-2 and TRBJ2-3, with TRBD1 identical over 11 bases. This CDR3 is built from 17 residues. Germline V gene data show CDR1 as SGHAT and CDR2 as FQNNGV. V was clipped by 0 bases and J by 2 bases; unmatched bases: 4. CDR3 in amino acids: CASSLERTGGLTDTQYF. CDR3 bases: TGTGCCAGCAGCTTAGAACGGACAGGGGGCCTCACAGATACGCAGTATTTT.

In the case of this clonotype: Given a much more abundant clone one base away, this may be a read error. This chain uses TRBV9 with TRBJ2-3; 8 positions match TRBD2. The CDR3 runs to 16 residues. J lost 0 bases, V lost 7 bases, and 10 bases had no gene match. The germline CDR1 and CDR2 sequences are SGDLS and YYNGEE. This CDR3 is CASCGGRTPSTDTQYF. The CDR3 DNA reads TGTGCCAGCTGCGGGGGGCGGACACCAAGCACAGATACGCAGTATTTT.

Notes on this clonotype: A single base separates this from a much larger clone, so it may be a read error. The conserved closing phenylalanine or tryptophan is absent in this CDR3, likely reflecting a read error. This chain links TRBV5-6 with TRBJ2-7, with 9 bases that match TRBD2. This CDR3 spans 13 amino acids. The ends lost 4 bases at V and 4 bases at J; junction bases unmatched: 3. Looked up from germline, CDR1 is SGHDT and CDR2 is YYEEEE. In DNA, the CDR3 is TGTGCCAGCAGCCCGACTAGCGGATACGAGCAGTACCTC. Its protein product is CASSPTSGYEQYL.

The chain links TRBV6-1 to TRBJ2-1; D is unclear. The CDR3 loop spans 14 amino acids. Germline lookup yields CDR1 MNHNS and CDR2 SASEGT. Trimming removed 4 bases from V and 0 bases from J, with 7 bases in between. The CDR3 region is CASSAWSSYNEQFF. The CDR3 nucleotides read TGTGCCAGCAGTGCGTGGAGCTCCTACAATGAGCAGTTCTTC.

With regard to this clonotype: A much larger clonotype is one base distant, so this may be a read error. The chain recombines TRBV4-3 with TRBJ1-5, with D perhaps matching TRBD1 (5 bases). CDR3 size: 17 residues. Germline V gene data show CDR1 as LGHNA and CDR2 as YSLEER. In DNA form, the CDR3 reads TGCGCCAGCAGCCAAGTCCACACGGGGACGGGCAATCGGCCCCAGCATTTT. Its translation: CASSQVHTGTGNRPQHF.

This clonotype was counted only a few times. It may be a read error: a sequence one base away is much more abundant. CDR3 region: CASSLWDSHYEQYF. CDR3 sequence (DNA): TGTGCCAGCAGCCTATGGGACAGTCACTACGAGCAGTACTTC. The chain carries TRBV5-6 and TRBJ2-7, with 7 positions matching TRBD1. Looked up from germline, CDR1 is SGHDT and CDR2 is YYEEEE. CDR3 length equals 14 residues. V lost 4 bases, J lost 3 bases, and 7 bases stayed unmatched.

This clonotype showed up just a few times. The chain recombines TRBV4-3 with TRBJ2-7; TRBD1 matches at 7 bases. CDR1 is LGHNA and CDR2 is YSLEER in the germline V gene. This CDR3 is built from 16 residues. V lost 0 bases and J lost 2; bases outside the gene matches: 7. The CDR3 DNA is TGCGCCAGCAGCCAAGATTGGGCAGGGGGAACCTACGAGCAGTACTTC. Translating it yields CASSQDWAGGTYEQYF.

This clonotype was recorded a few times. The chain has TRBV29-1 and TRBJ2-5, with D possibly TRBD1 on 7 matching bases. The CDR3 extends over 17 amino acids. Trimming took off 2 bases at V and 5 bases at J, with 24 bases between the two ends. Looked up from germline, CDR1 is SQVTM and CDR2 is ANQGSEA. This CDR3 reads CSVEPATGRWVGETQYF. As DNA, the CDR3 is TGCAGCGTTGAACCGGCGACAGGGAGGTGGGTCGGGGAGACCCAGTACTTC.

This clonotype occurred many times. The V and J genes are TRBV4-1 and TRBJ2-7, with D uncertain. The V gene lost 0 bases and the J gene lost 7 bases, with 10 bases spanning the gap. CDR1 MGHRA and CDR2 YSYEKL come from the germline V gene. The CDR3 runs 13 residues. DNA of the CDR3: TGCGCCAGCAGCCAAGACTCAGGCTGGGAGCAGTACTTC. It is translated as CASSQDSGWEQYF.

This clonotype was found many times. The chain has TRBV28 and TRBJ1-2; 10 nucleotides agree with TRBD1. With 2 bases clipped from V and 7 bases from J, the junction kept 7 bases outside the gene matches. Germline CDR1 is MDHEN and CDR2 is SYDVKM. This CDR3 has 15 residues. In nucleotides, the CDR3 is TGTGCCAGCAGTTTACGAGACAGGGGGCGAATTGGCTACACCTTC. This encodes CASSLRDRGRIGYTF.

This clonotype was found many times. The CDR3 loop reads CSAFSGSRKDEQFF. The DNA of the CDR3 is TGCAGCGCCTTTAGCGGGAGTAGAAAGGATGAGCAGTTCTTC. The V call is TRBV29-1, the J call TRBJ2-1; TRBD2 agrees at 9 bases. The CDR3 contains 14 residues. The germline CDR1 and CDR2 sequences are SQVTM and ANQGSEA. V lost 7 bases, J lost 8 bases, and 12 bases stayed unmatched.